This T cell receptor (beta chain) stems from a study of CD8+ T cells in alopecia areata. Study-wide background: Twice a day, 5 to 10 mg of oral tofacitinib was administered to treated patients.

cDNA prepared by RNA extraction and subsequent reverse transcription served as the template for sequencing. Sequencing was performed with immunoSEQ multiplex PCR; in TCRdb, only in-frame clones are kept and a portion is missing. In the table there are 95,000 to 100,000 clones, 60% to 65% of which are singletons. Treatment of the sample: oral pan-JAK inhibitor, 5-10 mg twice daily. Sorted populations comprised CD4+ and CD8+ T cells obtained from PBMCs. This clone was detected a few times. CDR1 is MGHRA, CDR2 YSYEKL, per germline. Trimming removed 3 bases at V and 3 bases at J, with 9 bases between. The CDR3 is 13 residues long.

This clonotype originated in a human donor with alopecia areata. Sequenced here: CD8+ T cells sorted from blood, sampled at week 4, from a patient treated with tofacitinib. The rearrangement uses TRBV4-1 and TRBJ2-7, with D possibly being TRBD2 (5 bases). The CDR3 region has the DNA TGCGCCAGCAGCCAGGACTCCTACTACGAGCAGTACTTC. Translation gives CASSQDSYYEQYF.